Listed below are T cell receptor beta chains from one sample, sequenced in a study of PD-1 blockade in classical Hodgkin lymphoma. This table comes from immunoSEQ multiplex PCR, and its TCRdb copy is limited to in-frame clones, with some not included. The sample consists of tens of thousands of clones, approximately 94% of them appearing once. This material consisted of peripheral blood mononuclear cells (PBMCs), taken at baseline. The receptors derive from a human donor with classical Hodgkin lymphoma. CDR3s include the opening cysteine and the closing phenylalanine or tryptophan. A D gene is named only where the DNA matches it firmly. A row's size may be missing; if present it is once, few, many or a size class.

V: TRBV27; J: TRBJ2-2; D: -; size: once; CDR3: CASSLRIANTGELFF; DNA: TGTGCCAGCAGCCTCAGGATAGCGAACACCGGGGAGCTGTTTTTT
V: TRBV19; J: TRBJ2-3; D: -; size: -; CDR3: CASSHPGWGDTQYF; DNA: TGTGCCAGTAGTCATCCAGGTTGGGGAGATACGCAGTATTTT
V: TRBV11-2; J: TRBJ1-1; D: -; size: -; CDR3: CASSLEQTNEAFF; DNA: TGTGCCAGCAGCTTAGAACAGACTAATGAAGCTTTCTTT
V: TRBV11-2; J: TRBJ2-3; D: -; size: -; CDR3: CASSQEGDTQYF; DNA: TGTGCCAGCAGCCAAGAGGGGGATACGCAGTATTTT
V: TRBV9; J: TRBJ2-1; D: TRBD2; size: -; CDR3: CASSSGSSNNEQFF; DNA: TGTGCCAGCAGTAGCGGGAGTTCCAACAATGAGCAGTTCTTC
V: TRBV6-6; J: TRBJ2-2; D: -; size: -; CDR3: CASSYRPPGSCFF; DNA: -
V: TRBV2; J: TRBJ1-2; D: -; size: -; CDR3: CASSEQGPNYGYTF; DNA: TGTGCCAGCAGTGAGCAGGGCCCCAACTATGGCTACACCTTC
V: TRBV5-1; J: TRBJ1-2; D: -; size: few; CDR3: CASGPGTENYGYTF; DNA: TGCGCCAGCGGTCCCGGGACGGAGAACTATGGCTACACCTTC
V: TRBV18; J: TRBJ1-2; D: -; size: -; CDR3: CASSPLQGSYGYTF; DNA: TGTGCCAGCTCACCCTTACAGGGATCCTATGGCTACACCTTC
V: TRBV7-8; J: TRBJ1-5; D: -; size: few; CDR3: CASSSSGQLNQPQHF; DNA: TGTGCCAGCAGCTCATCGGGGCAGCTTAATCAGCCCCAGCATTTT
V: TRBV6-5; J: TRBJ1-6; D: -; size: -; CDR3: CASSSWEGRDSPLHF; DNA: TGTGCCAGCAGTTCTTGGGAGGGGCGGGATTCACCCCTCCACTTT
V: TRBV30; J: TRBJ1-1; D: -; size: -; CDR3: CAWSVPRTGPADTEAFF; DNA: TGTGCCTGGAGTGTTCCTCGTACGGGACCCGCGGACACTGAAGCTTTCTTT
V: TRBV7-9; J: TRBJ2-2; D: -; size: few; CDR3: CASTVAGAGTGELFF; DNA: TGTGCCAGCACGGTGGCAGGGGCAGGGACCGGGGAGCTGTTTTTT
V: TRBV4-2; J: TRBJ1-2; D: TRBD1; size: -; CDR3: CASSQDPDRASYGYTF; DNA: TGTGCCAGCAGCCAAGACCCCGACAGGGCGAGCTATGGCTACACCTTC
V: TRBV25-1; J: TRBJ1-6; D: -; size: once; CDR3: CASSTLQGAPLHF; DNA: TGTGCCAGCTCGACCTTACAGGGAGCACCCCTCCACTTT
V: TRBV5-4; J: TRBJ2-5; D: -; size: once; CDR3: CASGGTQYF; DNA: TGTGCCAGCGGGGGGACCCAGTACTTC